Listed here are 17 T cell receptor beta chains from one sample, sequenced in a study of T-cell memory formation after mild COVID-19. In TCRdb, the 5' RACE reads were re-called with MiXCR into one record per CDR3 protein. The sample lists about 190,000 distinct CDR3 sequences; around 20% were seen once. Sequencing used PBMCs or a T cell subset sorted from them (not recorded which). The receptors stem from an adult woman who had mild COVID-19 (a few samples of this study predate the infection). Cell type and time point are not known.

The chain couples TRBV2 to TRBJ2-7; maybe TRBD1 (6 bases). This CDR3 comprises 13 residues. In germline, CDR1 is SNHLY, CDR2 FYNNEI. The V end lost 6 bases, the J end lost 7 bases, and 16 bases lay between the germline ends. CDR3 nucleotide sequence: TGTGCCAGCAGGGAGCTACCAGGGGAAGAGCAGTACTTC. It translates to CASRELPGEEQYF.

This sequence joins TRBV20-1 and TRBJ2-3; 8 bases map to TRBD2. CDR1 is DFQATT, CDR2 SNEGSKA, per germline (reference sequence). The CDR3 is made up of 16 amino acids. The V gene end was trimmed by 0 bases and the J gene end by 3 bases; junction bases not matched to a gene: 8. In nucleotides, the CDR3 is TGCAGTGCTAGAGACGGCGGACCGGGAGGGACAGATACGCAGTATTTT. It translates to CSARDGGPGGTDTQYF.

This clonotype came up a few times. V and J are TRBV5-5 and TRBJ1-1, with D maybe TRBD1 (5 bases). This CDR3 has 15 amino acids. The V end lost 2 bases, the J end lost 0 bases, and 11 bases lay between the germline ends. Per the germline V gene, CDR1 is SGHKS and CDR2 is YYEKEE (reference sequence). CDR3 nucleotides: TGTGCCAGCAGCTTCCAGGGCGAGGTGAACACTGAAGCTTTCTTT. It specifies CASSFQGEVNTEAFF.

This clonotype came up a few times. The rearrangement uses TRBV7-9 and TRBJ1-4; D call uncertain. Germline CDR1 is SEHNR and CDR2 is FQNEAQ (reference sequence). This CDR3 is built from 15 residues. The ends were cut back, 1 base at V and 7 bases at J, with 13 bases in the middle. CDR3 nucleotide sequence: TGTGCCAGCAGCTTAGAAGGAAGGCGGGGTGAAAAACTGTTTTTT. It translates to CASSLEGRRGEKLFF.

The chain joins TRBV2 to TRBJ2-7; D is unclear. The CDR3 runs 10 residues. The germline gives CDR1 SNHLY, CDR2 FYNNEI. The germline V and J ends were trimmed by 10 bases and 4 bases, with 8 bases remaining between them. CDR3 in amino acids: CATQTYEQYF. CDR3 in DNA: TGTGCCACCCAAACGTACGAGCAGTACTTC.

This clonotype was recorded many times. The J gene is TRBJ1-1, the V gene TRBV5-1; 10 bases are shared with TRBD1. With V trimmed by 4 bases and J by 4 bases, 1 base remained unmatched. CDR3 length equals 13 residues. Germline values: CDR1 SGHRS, CDR2 YFSETQ. The CDR3 loop is CASSRQGATEAFF. The CDR3 DNA reads as TGCGCCAGCAGCCGACAGGGGGCCACTGAAGCTTTCTTT. Full variable domain (outside the CDR3, taken from reference TRBV5-1 and TRBJ1-1): KAGVTQTPRYLIKTRGQQVTLSCSPISGHRSVSWYQQTPGQGLQFLFEYFSETQRNKGNFPGRFSGRQFSNSRSEMNVSTLELGDSALYLCASSRQGATEAFFGQGTRLTVV.

This clonotype was counted many times. The chain has TRBV18 and TRBJ2-2; D unresolved. The V end lost 3 bases, the J end lost 2 bases, and 4 bases lay between the germline ends. This CDR3 has 13 amino acids. The germline V gene has CDR1 KGHSH and CDR2 LQKENI. CDR3 sequence reads: CASSPSNTGELFF. The DNA for the CDR3 is TGTGCCAGCTCACCTTCTAACACCGGGGAGCTGTTTTTT.

The rearrangement links TRBV20-1 to TRBJ2-3; D may be TRBD2 (5 bases). Trimming took 0 bases from V and 4 from J, leaving 11 bases between them. The CDR3 runs 14 residues. Per germline, CDR1 DFQATT and CDR2 SNEGSKA (reference sequence). This chain's CDR3 is CSARDGGRADTQYF. The CDR3 nucleotides read TGCAGTGCTAGAGATGGTGGGAGAGCAGATACGCAGTATTTT.

In this sample, this clonotype turned up many times. The chain couples TRBV12-3 or TRBV12-4 to TRBJ2-5, with D perhaps matching TRBD1 (6 bases). Deletions cut 11 bases from V and 1 base from J, with 11 bases between. The CDR3 is made up of 12 amino acids. CDR3 DNA sequence: TGTGCCCCGACAGGCCGCCAAGAGACCCAGTACTTC. This codes for CAPTGRQETQYF.

This clonotype turned up a few times. The CDR3 protein is CASSPSKRSNTEAFF. For the CDR3, the DNA is TGTGCCAGCAGTCCCTCTAAGAGATCGAACACTGAAGCTTTCTTT. The rearrangement joins TRBV6-5 to TRBJ1-1; D not resolved. V was shortened by 5 bases and J by 1 base, with 14 bases between the two germline ends. CDR3 length: 15 amino acids. Germline CDR1 MNHEY, CDR2 SVGAGI.

V usage is TRBV4-2 and J usage is TRBJ2-5; 12 nucleotides match TRBD2. V was pared by 4 bases and J by 0 bases, with 3 bases of the junction left unmatched. CDR1 is LGHNA and CDR2 is YNFKEQ in the germline V gene. The CDR3 runs 16 residues. CDR3 DNA sequence: TGTGCCAGCAGCCGCGGGACTAGCGGGTACCAAGAGACCCAGTACTTC. Translation: CASSRGTSGYQETQYF.

V is TRBV12-3 or TRBV12-4 and J is TRBJ2-5; TRBD1 might be the D (6 bases). The CDR3 totals 13 residues. The ends were cut back, 4 bases at V and 2 bases at J, with 8 bases in the middle. CDR3 DNA sequence: TGTGCCAGCAGTTGGACAGATCAAGAGACCCAGTACTTC. This sequence encodes CASSWTDQETQYF.

The table lists this clonotype with a few counts. J is TRBJ1-1 and V is TRBV7-9, with 8 bases lining up with TRBD1. Germline values: CDR1 SEHNR, CDR2 FQNEAQ (reference sequence). CDR3 length equals 15 residues. Trimming cost V 2 bases and J 4 bases; bases outside gene matches: 6. CDR3 coding DNA: TGTGCCAGCAGCTTACGTTCCGGACAGGGCACTGAAGCTTTCTTT. Translated, it gives CASSLRSGQGTEAFF.

This clonotype was counted between two and nine times. For the CDR3, the DNA is TGTGCCAGCAGCCAAGAAGGAGGCCGCACAGATACGCAGTATTTT. This sequence encodes CASSQEGGRTDTQYF. The V and J genes are TRBV4-2 and TRBJ2-3, with a tentative D call TRBD2 (5 bases). The CDR3 sequence is 15 residues long. Germline loops: CDR1 LGHNA, CDR2 YNFKEQ. With 0 bases removed from V and 1 base from J, the gap between germline ends came to 8 bases.

This clonotype was counted between two and nine times. The rearrangement links TRBV29-1 to TRBJ2-3; TRBD1 aligns across 8 bases. The CDR3 runs 16 residues. With V trimmed by 5 bases and J by 1 base, 11 bases remained unmatched. Germline-derived CDR1 and CDR2 are SQVTM and ANQGSEA. The CDR3 reads CSVSGTGRRGTDTQYF. In DNA form, the CDR3 reads TGCAGCGTTTCCGGGACAGGACGACGGGGCACAGATACGCAGTATTTT.

This rearrangement joins TRBV20-1 to TRBJ1-4; D is possibly TRBD1 (6 bases). CDR1 and CDR2 (germline): DFQATT, SNEGSKA (reference sequence). The CDR3 runs to 13 residues. V shed 6 bases and J shed 7 bases, with 15 bases lying between them. The CDR3 here is CSALRGRGEKLFF. The CDR3 DNA is TGCAGTGCCCTCAGGGGAAGGGGTGAAAAACTGTTTTTT.

This clonotype was found a few times. This chain joins TRBV12-3 or TRBV12-4 and TRBJ2-3; D may be TRBD2 (5 bases). V gave up 3 bases and J gave up 2 bases, with 9 bases separating them. This CDR3 is built from 14 residues. CDR3 region: CASSFARATDTQYF. CDR3 in DNA: TGTGCCAGCAGTTTTGCGAGGGCCACAGATACGCAGTATTTT.